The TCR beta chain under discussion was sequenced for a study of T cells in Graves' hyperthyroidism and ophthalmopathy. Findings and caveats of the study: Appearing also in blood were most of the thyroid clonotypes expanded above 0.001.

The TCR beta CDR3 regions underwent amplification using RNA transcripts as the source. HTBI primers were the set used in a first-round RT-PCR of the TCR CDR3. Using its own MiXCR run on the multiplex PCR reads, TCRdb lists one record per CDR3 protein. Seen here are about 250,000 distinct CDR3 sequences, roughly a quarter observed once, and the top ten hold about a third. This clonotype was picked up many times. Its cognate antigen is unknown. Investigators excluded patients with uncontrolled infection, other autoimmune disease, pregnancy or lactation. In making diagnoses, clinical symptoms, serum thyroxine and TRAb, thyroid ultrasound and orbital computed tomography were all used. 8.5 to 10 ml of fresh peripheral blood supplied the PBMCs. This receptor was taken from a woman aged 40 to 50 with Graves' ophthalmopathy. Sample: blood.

CDR3: CASSFSGRAVREQYF. The CDR3 bases are TGTGCCAGCAGTTTTAGCGGGAGGGCCGTAAGGGAGCAGTACTTC. The chain recombines TRBV28 with TRBJ2-7; 11 bases line up with TRBD2. V lost 3 bases, J lost 7 bases, and 8 bases stayed unmatched. The CDR3 runs 15 residues. Germline values: CDR1 MDHEN, CDR2 SYDVKM.